These 5 T cell receptor beta chains were all obtained from the same sample, sequenced in a study of CXCR3-negative and CXCR3-positive naive CD8 T cells. Researchers prepared the TRB cDNA libraries using 5' RACE with UMI labels. For each CDR3 protein, TCRdb gives one entry from its re-call of the 5' RACE reads, without DNA. The listing records 130,000 or so distinct CDR3 sequences. Sequencing was performed on naive CXCR3- CD8+ T cells from blood. Documented subset: CD45RO-CCR7+CD27+CD95- naive CD8+ T cells lacking CXCR3 (TNR3-). These receptor sequences come from a human donor in good health. Some clones in this sample may be carry-over from other donors' samples.

The rearrangement uses TRBV28 and TRBJ2-7; TCRdb's D call, TRBD1, is unchecked because there is no DNA. There are 13 residues in the CDR3. Germline V gene lookup returns CDR1 MDHEN and CDR2 SYDVKM. CDR3 loop: CASSLGTHYEQYF.

The rearrangement uses TRBV4-2 and TRBJ2-5; TCRdb picks TRBD1, but there is no DNA to check that call. CDR1 LGHNA and CDR2 YNFKEQ come from the germline V gene. This CDR3 comprises 15 residues. CDR3 residues: CASSQWGGDQETQYF.

The chain couples TRBV28 to TRBJ2-3. CDR3 length: 14 residues. Germline V lookup: CDR1 MDHEN, CDR2 SYDVKM. CDR3 sequence reads: CASGGFLRTDTQYF. The variable domain in full, completed from reference TRBV28 and TRBJ2-3, reads DVKVTQSSRYLVKRTGEKVFLECVQDMDHENMFWYRQDPGLGLRLIYFSYDVKMKEKGDIPEGYSVSREKKERFSLILESASTNQTSMYLCASGGFLRTDTQYFGPGTRLTVL.

V usage is TRBV7-9 and J usage is TRBJ2-5; the D call of TRBD2 rests on TCRdb alone, since no DNA is present to check it. Germline CDR1 reads SEHNR; CDR2 reads FQNEAQ (reference sequence). This CDR3 has 16 residues. The CDR3 is CASSSGLAVNQETQYF. Based on the CDR3 plus reference TRBV7-9 and TRBJ2-5, the full variable domain is DTGVSQNPRHKITKRGQNVTFRCDPISEHNRLYWYRQTLGQGPEFLTYFQNEAQLEKSRLLSDRFSAERPKGSFSTLEIQRTEQGDSAMYLCASSSGLAVNQETQYFGPGTRLLVL.

The CDR3 spells CASSLEILAKDSEQFF. V is TRBV13 and J is TRBJ2-1; the TCRdb D gene call, TRBD2, has no DNA to confirm it. The CDR3 is 16 residues long. CDR1 PRHDT and CDR2 FYEKMQ come from the germline V gene (reference sequence).